This TCR beta chain is drawn from a study of cytomegalovirus exposure and HLA in healthy donors. Regarding the study as a whole: Per a prior analysis, the majority of TCR beta V segments were productive roughly 90% or roughly 30% of the time. V- and J-gene trimming in TCR beta was tied to a missense DCLRE1C variant by an analysis performed later. Most observed TCR sequences were rare, whereas some public TCRs were detected in many donors.

In the PCR, 60 Vbeta and 13 Jbeta primers were used. Assay used: immunoSEQ multiplex PCR; TCRdb lists only in-frame clones, some missing. The data show some 120,000 clones, about 85% seen once. V was pared by 6 bases and J by 4 bases, with 11 bases of the junction left unmatched. Germline CDR1 is LGHNA and CDR2 is YNFKEQ. The CDR3 loop spans 16 amino acids. A note on this clone: Its specificity is unknown.

Specimen: PBMCs. V is TRBV4-2 and J is TRBJ2-5; TRBD2 matches 10 bases. The origin of this receptor is a woman aged 30 to 39 in good health and CMV-seropositive. The CDR3 bases are TGTGCCAGCAGACAAACAGCGGGGGGGAGTGGAGAGACCCAGTACTTC. Amino acid sequence: CASRQTAGGSGETQYF.